A single sample gave rise to the 7 T cell receptor beta chains below, sequenced in a study of shared clonotypes between healthy human individuals. Data came from immunoSEQ multiplex PCR; TCRdb stores just in-frame clones and leaves some out. Of 85,000 to 100,000 clones in the sample, 60% to 75% were seen once. The material sequenced was memory CD8+ T cells sorted from blood. Described subset: CD45RO+ cells pooled with CCR7-negative TemRA cells. Receptors originate from a man aged 25-45 years in good health.

V and J are TRBV25-1 and TRBJ1-5, with D maybe TRBD1 (5 bases). The CDR3 has 15 residues. V was shortened by 5 bases and J by 2 bases, with 13 bases between the two germline ends. Germline V CDR1 and CDR2: MGHDK, SYGVNS. The CDR3 protein is CASSSGAEGNQPQHF. CDR3 nucleotide sequence: TGTGCCAGCAGTTCCGGGGCAGAGGGCAATCAGCCCCAGCATTTT.

This clone has a handful of counts. The V gene is TRBV18, the J gene TRBJ1-5; tentative D call: TRBD1 (5 bases). In germline, CDR1 is KGHSH, CDR2 LQKENI. Trimming removed 5 bases from V and 6 bases from J, with 8 bases in between. The CDR3 covers 12 residues. The CDR3 here is CASSAQGQPQHF. The CDR3 coding sequence is TGTGCCAGCTCAGCCCAGGGTCAGCCCCAGCATTTT.

The chain combines TRBV6-6 with TRBJ2-2; D remains unclear. CDR1 is MNHNY, CDR2 SVGAGI, per germline (reference sequence). Trimming removed 6 bases from V and 1 base from J, with 3 bases in between. The CDR3 is 12 residues long. In DNA form, the CDR3 reads TGTGCCAGCAGCCGGAACACCGGGGAGCTGTTTTTT. This sequence encodes CASSRNTGELFF.

V usage is TRBV7-2 and J usage is TRBJ2-7; 8 bases agree with TRBD1. This CDR3 comprises 15 residues. Germline V gene lookup returns CDR1 SGHTA and CDR2 FQGNSA. Germline trimming cut 1 base from V and 3 bases from J; bases unmatched to any gene: 5. The CDR3 region has the DNA TGTGCCAGCAGCTTAGTCCCGGACAGGGTCTACGAGCAGTACTTC. This sequence encodes CASSLVPDRVYEQYF.

This chain connects TRBV19 to TRBJ2-1; no definite D call. The CDR3 totals 15 residues. Per the germline V gene, CDR1 is LNHDA and CDR2 is SQIVND (reference sequence). Trimming left V 1 base short and J 3 bases short, with 10 bases between. CDR3 in amino acids: CASSIGATYYNEQFF. The CDR3 coding sequence is TGTGCCAGTAGTATAGGGGCGACTTACTACAATGAGCAGTTCTTC.

This clone has only a few counts. The rearrangement uses TRBV28 and TRBJ2-5, with 7 bases matching TRBD2. Germline CDR1 is MDHEN and CDR2 is SYDVKM. V gave up 3 bases and J gave up 5 bases; unmatched junction bases: 15. The CDR3 length is 17 residues. The CDR3 nucleotides read TGTGCCAGCAGTTTCCGGGGGGAGGGAACCACGCGGGAGACCCAGTACTTC. This translates into CASSFRGEGTTRETQYF.

This clone was seen ten or more times. The CDR3, as DNA: TGTGCCAGCAGCCCTCCGGATGCCGGGCGAAACAATGAGCAGTTCTTC. Its protein is CASSPPDAGRNNEQFF. This chain joins TRBV7-9 and TRBJ2-1, with D uncertain. CDR1 is SEHNR, CDR2 FQNEAQ, per germline (reference sequence). V shed 5 bases and J shed 5 bases, with 19 bases lying between them. The CDR3 sequence is 16 residues long. Full variable domain (remainder filled in from reference TRBV7-9 and TRBJ2-1): DTGVSQNPRHKITKRGQNVTFRCDPISEHNRLYWYRQTLGQGPEFLTYFQNEAQLEKSRLLSDRFSAERPKGSFSTLEIQRTEQGDSAMYLCASSPPDAGRNNEQFFGPGTRLTVL.